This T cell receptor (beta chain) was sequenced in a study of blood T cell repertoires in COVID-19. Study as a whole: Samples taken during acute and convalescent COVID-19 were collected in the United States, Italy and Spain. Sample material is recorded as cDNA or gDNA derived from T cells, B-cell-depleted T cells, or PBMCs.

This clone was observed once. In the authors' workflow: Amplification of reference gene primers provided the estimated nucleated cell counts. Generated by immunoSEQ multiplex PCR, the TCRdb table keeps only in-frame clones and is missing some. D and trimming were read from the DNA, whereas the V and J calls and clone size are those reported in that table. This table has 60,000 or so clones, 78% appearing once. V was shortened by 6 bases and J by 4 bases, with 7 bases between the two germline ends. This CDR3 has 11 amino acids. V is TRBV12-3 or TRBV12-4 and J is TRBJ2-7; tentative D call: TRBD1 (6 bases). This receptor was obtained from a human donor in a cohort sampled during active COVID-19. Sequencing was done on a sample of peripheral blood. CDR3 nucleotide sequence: TGTGCCAGCAGACAGGGATACGAGCAGTACTTC. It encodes CASRQGYEQYF.